A selection of T cell receptor beta chains follows, all from one sample in a study of blood T cells in healthy people across ages. TCRdb called the 5' RACE reads again in MiXCR, with one record for every CDR3 protein. The sample includes about 1.5 million distinct CDR3 sequences, under 55% of them seen just once. Sequencing was carried out using blood. All receptors come from a woman aged 18-29 years in good health. Both conserved end residues are part of each CDR3. A D gene is named only where the DNA matches it firmly. Rows give clone size only sometimes, using once, few, many, or a class for an expanded clone.

few TRBJ2-7 TRBV29-1 . CSVQKGTRTYEQYF TGCAGCGTTCAAAAGGGCACCAGAACCTACGAGCAGTACTTC
few TRBJ2-3 TRBV20-1 TRBD2 CSAVTSGARTDTQYF TGCAGTGCAGTGACTAGCGGTGCCCGCACAGATACGCAGTATTTT
few TRBJ2-5 TRBV20-1 . CSAREGVYNEQYF TGCAGTGCTAGAGAAGGGGTTTACAATGAGCAGTACTTC
few TRBJ2-7 TRBV4-1 TRBD1 CASSPNQGVGYEQYF TGCGCCAGCAGCCCTAATCAGGGGGTGGGCTACGAGCAGTACTTC
. TRBJ2-3 TRBV7-9 TRBD1 CACSSETAGGPNTDTQYF TGTGCCTGCAGCTCCGAGACCGCAGGGGGACCTAACACAGATACGCAGTATTTT
. TRBJ2-7 TRBV7-9 . CASSLAYGAYEQYF TGTGCCAGCAGCTTAGCGTACGGAGCCTACGAGCAGTACTTC
. TRBJ2-3 TRBV6-2/TRBV6-3 . CASSYSKGAGLLRTDTQYF TGTGCCAGCAGTTACTCCAAGGGCGCGGGGTTACTTCGCACAGATACGCAGTATTTT
. TRBJ2-7 TRBV4-1 TRBD2 CASSHSGLAGIYEQYF TGCGCCAGCAGCCACTCCGGACTAGCGGGTATATACGAGCAGTACTTC
few TRBJ2-3 TRBV7-2 . CASSPYITDTQYF TGTGCCAGCAGCCCCTACATCACAGATACGCAGTATTTT
. TRBJ2-7 TRBV7-2 . CASSQSSVSVYEQYF TGTGCCAGCAGCCAATCGTCGGTGTCGGTCTACGAGCAGTACTTC
. TRBJ2-7 TRBV18 . CASSPGEGASYEQYF TGTGCCAGCTCTCCAGGGGAGGGGGCCTCCTACGAGCAGTACTTC
. TRBJ2-3 TRBV27 . CASSLKVWGVSTDTQYF TGTGCCAGCAGTTTAAAGGTTTGGGGGGTTAGCACAGATACGCAGTATTTT